Sequencing of this TCR beta chain was carried out in a study of blood T cell repertoires in COVID-19. Overall study: T cells, B-cell-depleted T cells, or PBMCs provided the cDNA or gDNA that served as material.

Those enrolled in Seattle joined during active infection and were followed longitudinally afterward. Clones were read by immunoSEQ multiplex PCR, and TCRdb kept only the in-frame ones, dropping some. The sample contains over 150,000 clones, approximately 80% of which appear only once. V shed 5 bases, J shed 3 bases, and the junction held 5 bases outside the gene matches. This CDR3 has 15 residues. The germline V gene has CDR1 MNHEY and CDR2 SMNVEV (reference sequence). The sequence was collected from a woman between 40 and 55 years old with COVID-19, enrolled during active disease. The specimen was peripheral blood. V and J are TRBV27 and TRBJ2-1; 9 nucleotides match TRBD1. The CDR3 DNA reads TGTGCCAGCAGTCCCGGGACAGGGATCTACAATGAGCAGTTCTTC. Translating gives CASSPGTGIYNEQFF.